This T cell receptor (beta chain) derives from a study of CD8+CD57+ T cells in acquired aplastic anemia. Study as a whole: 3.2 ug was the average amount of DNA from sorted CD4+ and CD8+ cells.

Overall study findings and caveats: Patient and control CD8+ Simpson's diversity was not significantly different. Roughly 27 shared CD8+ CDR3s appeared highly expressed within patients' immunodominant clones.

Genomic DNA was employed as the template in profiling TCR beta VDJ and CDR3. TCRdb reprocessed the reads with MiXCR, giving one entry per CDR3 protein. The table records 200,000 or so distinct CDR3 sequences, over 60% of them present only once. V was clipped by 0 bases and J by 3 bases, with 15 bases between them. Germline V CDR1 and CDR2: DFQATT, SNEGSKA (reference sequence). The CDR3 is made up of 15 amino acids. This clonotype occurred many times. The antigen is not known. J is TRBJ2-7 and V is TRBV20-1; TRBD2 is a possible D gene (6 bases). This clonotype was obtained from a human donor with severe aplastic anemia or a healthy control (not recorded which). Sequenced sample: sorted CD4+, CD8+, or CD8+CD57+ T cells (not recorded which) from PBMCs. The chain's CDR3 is CSARDRGSGLYEQYF. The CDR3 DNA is TGCAGTGCTAGAGATAGGGGTAGCGGCCTCTACGAGCAGTACTTC.